The clone carrying this T cell receptor (beta chain) was seen many times. Its target is unknown. As it was prepared, the TCRbeta library received unique molecular identifiers. TCRdb re-called the PCR reads through MiXCR, storing one row per CDR3 protein. The table has 700,000 to 950,000 distinct CDR3 sequences, 16% seen once. This CDR3 spans 12 amino acids. Trimming removed 4 bases from V and 5 bases from J, with 8 bases in between. The data belong to a study of T-cell reconstitution after alpha-beta-depleted transplantation in children. Findings and limits, study-wide: Certain patients had high TCRbeta diversity at day 60, and it came from recipient T cells and thymic progenitors that survived. In patients about two months after transplant, alpha-beta T cells reportedly arose from several hundred expanded graft clones. One year post-transplant, T-cell counts and diversity were largely derived from T cells produced anew.

Specimen: PBMCs, mostly from graft donor cells, collected 360 days after TCRalphabeta/CD19-depleted stem cell transplant. This TCR was recovered from a male patient under 18 who had a stem cell transplant for acute lymphoblastic leukemia, so the T cells may come from the graft donor. The chain uses TRBV12-3 or TRBV12-4 and TRBJ2-5; the D is unclear. In DNA, the CDR3 is TGTGCCAGCAGTTCGGGTGGGGAGACCCAGTACTTC. Translating gives CASSSGGETQYF.